This T cell receptor (beta chain) emerged from a study of blood T cell repertoires in COVID-19. Whole-study context: From the United States, Italy and Spain came samples of acute and convalescent COVID-19. T cells, B-cell-depleted T cells, or PBMCs supplied cDNA or gDNA.

The germline V gene has CDR1 MNHEY and CDR2 SVGAGI. Trimming pared 2 bases from V and 10 bases from J, leaving 18 bases between. The CDR3 contains 15 residues. Original handling: How many nucleated cells were present was estimated from reference gene primer amplification. Repertoires were generated with immunoSEQ multiplex PCR, while TCRdb's copy carries only in-frame clones and drops some. V, J and clone size were drawn from that table, and D and trimming were deduced from the DNA. The sample contains about 81,000 clones, 88% of which appear only once. The source material was peripheral blood. The genes are TRBV6-5 and TRBJ2-1; D is uncertain. This clonotype was obtained from a woman aged 80 or over with acute or convalescent COVID-19. CDR3 loop: CASSYVGLMNGEQFF. CDR3 DNA sequence: TGTGCCAGCAGTTACGTGGGCCTAATGAATGGGGAGCAGTTCTTC.